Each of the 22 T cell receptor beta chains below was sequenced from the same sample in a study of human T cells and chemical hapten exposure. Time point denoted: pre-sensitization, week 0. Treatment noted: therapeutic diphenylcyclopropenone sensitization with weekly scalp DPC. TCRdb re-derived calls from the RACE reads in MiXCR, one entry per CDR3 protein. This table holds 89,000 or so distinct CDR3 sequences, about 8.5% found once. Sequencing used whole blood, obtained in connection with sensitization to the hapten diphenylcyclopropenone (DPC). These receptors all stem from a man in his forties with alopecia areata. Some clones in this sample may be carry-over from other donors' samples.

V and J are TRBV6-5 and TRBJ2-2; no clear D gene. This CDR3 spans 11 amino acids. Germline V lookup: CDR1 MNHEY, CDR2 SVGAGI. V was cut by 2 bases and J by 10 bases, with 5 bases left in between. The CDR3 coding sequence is TGTGCCAGCAGTTACGGGGAGGAGCTGTTTTTT. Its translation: CASSYGEELFF.

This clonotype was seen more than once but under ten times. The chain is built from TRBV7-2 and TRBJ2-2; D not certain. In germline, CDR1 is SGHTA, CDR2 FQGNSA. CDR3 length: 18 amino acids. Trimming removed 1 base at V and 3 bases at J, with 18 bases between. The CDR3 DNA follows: TGTGCCAGCAGCTTAGAGTTTACCCCTAAGGGTTACACCGGGGAGCTGTTTTTT. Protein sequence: CASSLEFTPKGYTGELFF. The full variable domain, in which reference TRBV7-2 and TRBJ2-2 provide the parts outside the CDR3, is GAGVSQSPSNKVTEKGKDVELRCDPISGHTALYWYRQSLGQGLEFLIYFQGNSAPDKSGLPSDRFSAERTGGSVSTLTIQRTQQEDSAVYLCASSLEFTPKGYTGELFFGEGSRLTVL.

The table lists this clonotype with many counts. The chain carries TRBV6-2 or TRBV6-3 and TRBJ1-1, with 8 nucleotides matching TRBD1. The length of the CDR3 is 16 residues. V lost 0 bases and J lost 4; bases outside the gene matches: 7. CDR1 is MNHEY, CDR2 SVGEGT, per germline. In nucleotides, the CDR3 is TGTGCCAGCAGTTACTCTTTGGACAGGGAGAGCACTGAAGCTTTCTTT. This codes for CASSYSLDRESTEAFF.

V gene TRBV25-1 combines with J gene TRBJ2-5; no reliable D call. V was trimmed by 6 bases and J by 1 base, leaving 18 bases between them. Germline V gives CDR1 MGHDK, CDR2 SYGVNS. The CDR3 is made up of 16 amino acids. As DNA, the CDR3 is TGTGCCAGCAGACCCCGAGTTACTCATCTCCAAGAGACCCAGTACTTC. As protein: CASRPRVTHLQETQYF.

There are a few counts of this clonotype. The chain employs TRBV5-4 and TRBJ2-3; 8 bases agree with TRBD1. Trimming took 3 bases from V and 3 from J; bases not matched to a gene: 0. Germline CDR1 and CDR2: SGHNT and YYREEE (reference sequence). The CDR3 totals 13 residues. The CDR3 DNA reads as TGTGCCAGCAGCTGGACAGGGACAGATACGCAGTATTTT. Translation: CASSWTGTDTQYF.

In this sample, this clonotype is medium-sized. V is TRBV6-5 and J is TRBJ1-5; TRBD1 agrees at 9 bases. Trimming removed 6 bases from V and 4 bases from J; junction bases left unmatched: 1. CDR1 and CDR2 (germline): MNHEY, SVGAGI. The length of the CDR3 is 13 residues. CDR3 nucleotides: TGTGCCAGCAGGGGACAGGGAAATCAGCCCCAGCATTTT. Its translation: CASRGQGNQPQHF.

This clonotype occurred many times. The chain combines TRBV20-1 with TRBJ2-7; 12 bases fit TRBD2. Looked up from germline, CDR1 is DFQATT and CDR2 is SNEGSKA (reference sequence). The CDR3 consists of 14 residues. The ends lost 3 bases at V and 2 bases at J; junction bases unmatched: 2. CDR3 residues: CSASPSGRAYEQYF. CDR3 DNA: TGCAGTGCTAGCCCTAGCGGGAGGGCCTACGAGCAGTACTTC.

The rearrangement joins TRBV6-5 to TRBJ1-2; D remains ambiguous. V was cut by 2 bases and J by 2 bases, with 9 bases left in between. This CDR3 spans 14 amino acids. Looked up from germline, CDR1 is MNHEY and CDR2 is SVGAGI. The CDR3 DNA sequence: TGTGCCAGCAGTTACGATCCAGGCAACTATGGCTACACCTTC. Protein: CASSYDPGNYGYTF.

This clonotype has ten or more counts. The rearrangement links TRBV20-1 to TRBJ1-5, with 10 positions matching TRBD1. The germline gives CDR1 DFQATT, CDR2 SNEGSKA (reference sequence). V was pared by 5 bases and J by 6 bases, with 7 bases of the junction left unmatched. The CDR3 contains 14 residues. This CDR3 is CSARTGGSGQPQHF. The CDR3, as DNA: TGCAGTGCTCGGACAGGGGGGTCTGGTCAGCCCCAGCATTTT.

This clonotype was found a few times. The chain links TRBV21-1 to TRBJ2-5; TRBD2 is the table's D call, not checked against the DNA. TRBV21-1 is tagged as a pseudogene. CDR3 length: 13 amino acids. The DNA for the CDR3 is TGTGCCAGCAGCAAAAATGGAGGAGAGACCCAGTACTTC. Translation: CASSKNGGETQYF.

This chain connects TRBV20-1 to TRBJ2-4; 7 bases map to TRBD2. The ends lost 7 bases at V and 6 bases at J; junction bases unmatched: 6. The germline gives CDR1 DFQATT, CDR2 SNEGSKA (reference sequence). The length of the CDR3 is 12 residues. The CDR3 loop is CSGGGRPNIQYF. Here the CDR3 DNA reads TGCAGTGGGGGCGGGAGACCAAACATTCAGTACTTC.

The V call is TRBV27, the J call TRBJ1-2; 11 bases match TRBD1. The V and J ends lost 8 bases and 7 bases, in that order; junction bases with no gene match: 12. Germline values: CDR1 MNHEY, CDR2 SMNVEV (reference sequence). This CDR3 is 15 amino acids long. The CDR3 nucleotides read TGTGCCAGCTCGACCTGGGGACAGGGGGTTGGTGGCTACACCTTC. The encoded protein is CASSTWGQGVGGYTF.

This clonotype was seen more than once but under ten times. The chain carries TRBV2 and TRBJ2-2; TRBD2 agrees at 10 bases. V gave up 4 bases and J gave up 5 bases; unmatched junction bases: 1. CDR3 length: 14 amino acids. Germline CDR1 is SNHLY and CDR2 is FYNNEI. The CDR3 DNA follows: TGTGCCAGCAGTGGACTAGCGGGTACCGGGGAGCTGTTTTTT. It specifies CASSGLAGTGELFF.

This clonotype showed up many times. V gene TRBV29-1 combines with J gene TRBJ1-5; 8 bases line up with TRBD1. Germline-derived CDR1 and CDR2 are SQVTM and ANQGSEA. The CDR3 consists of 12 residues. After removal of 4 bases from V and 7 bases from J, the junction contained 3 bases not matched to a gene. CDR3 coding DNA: TGCAGCGTTGGACAGGGGAACCAGCCCCAGCATTTT. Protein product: CSVGQGNQPQHF. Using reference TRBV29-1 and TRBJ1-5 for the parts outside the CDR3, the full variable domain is SAVISQKPSRDICQRGTSLTIQCQVDSQVTMMFWYRQQPGQSLTLIATANQGSEATYESGFVIDKFPISRPNLTFSTLTVSNMSPEDSSIYLCSVGQGNQPQHFGDGTRLSIL.

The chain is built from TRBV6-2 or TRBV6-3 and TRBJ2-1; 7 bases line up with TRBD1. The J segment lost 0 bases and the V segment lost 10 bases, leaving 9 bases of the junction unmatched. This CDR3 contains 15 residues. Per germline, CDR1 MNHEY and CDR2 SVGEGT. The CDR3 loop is CATKTDRSSYNEQFF. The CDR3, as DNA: TGTGCCACTAAAACGGACAGGAGCTCCTACAATGAGCAGTTCTTC.

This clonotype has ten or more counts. CDR3 DNA sequence: TGCGCCAGTAAGAATAGCGGGAGCCATTCCAATGAGCAGTTCTTC. Protein sequence: CASKNSGSHSNEQFF. The chain employs TRBV4-1 and TRBJ2-1, with TRBD2 matching 9 bases. Germline CDR1 MGHRA, CDR2 YSYEKL. J was trimmed by 6 bases and V by 9 bases; bases with no gene match: 12. The CDR3 contains 15 residues.

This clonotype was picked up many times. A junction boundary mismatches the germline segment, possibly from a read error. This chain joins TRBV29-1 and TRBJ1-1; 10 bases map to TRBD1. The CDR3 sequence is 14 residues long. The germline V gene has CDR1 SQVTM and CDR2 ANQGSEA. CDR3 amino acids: CSAEDGQGGKGAFF. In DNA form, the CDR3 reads TGCAGCGCTGAAGACGGACAGGGGGGGAAAGGGGCTTTCTTT.

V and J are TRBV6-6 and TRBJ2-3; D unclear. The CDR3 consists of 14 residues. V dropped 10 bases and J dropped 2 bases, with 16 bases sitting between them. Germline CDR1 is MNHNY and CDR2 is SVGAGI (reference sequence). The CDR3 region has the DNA TGTGCCATTCAAGTCACGGTATCCACAGATACGCAGTATTTT. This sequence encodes CAIQVTVSTDTQYF.

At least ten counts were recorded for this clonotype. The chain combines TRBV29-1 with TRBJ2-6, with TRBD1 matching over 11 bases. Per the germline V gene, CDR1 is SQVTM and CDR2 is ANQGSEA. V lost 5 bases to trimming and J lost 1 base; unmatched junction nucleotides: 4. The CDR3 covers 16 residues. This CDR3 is CSVSGQGASGANVLTF. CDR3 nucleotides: TGCAGCGTTTCTGGACAGGGGGCATCTGGGGCCAACGTCCTGACTTTC.

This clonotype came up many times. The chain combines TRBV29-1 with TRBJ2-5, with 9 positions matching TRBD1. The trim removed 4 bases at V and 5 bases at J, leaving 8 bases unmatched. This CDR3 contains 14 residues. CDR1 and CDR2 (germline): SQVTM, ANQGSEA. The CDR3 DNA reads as TGCAGCGTTGTCCCGGGGACAGGGAGGGAGACCCAGTACTTC. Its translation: CSVVPGTGRETQYF. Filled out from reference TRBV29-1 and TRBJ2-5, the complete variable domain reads SAVISQKPSRDICQRGTSLTIQCQVDSQVTMMFWYRQQPGQSLTLIATANQGSEATYESGFVIDKFPISRPNLTFSTLTVSNMSPEDSSIYLCSVVPGTGRETQYFGPGTRLLVL.

The CDR3 spells CAISELAGKVTGELFF. CDR3 DNA: TGTGCCATCAGTGAACTAGCGGGGAAGGTCACCGGGGAGCTGTTTTTT. The genes are TRBV10-3 and TRBJ2-2; TRBD2 aligns across 10 bases. Trimming took 3 bases from V and 4 from J; bases not matched to a gene: 5. The CDR3 length is 16 residues. Germline V gene data show CDR1 as ENHRY and CDR2 as SYGVKD.

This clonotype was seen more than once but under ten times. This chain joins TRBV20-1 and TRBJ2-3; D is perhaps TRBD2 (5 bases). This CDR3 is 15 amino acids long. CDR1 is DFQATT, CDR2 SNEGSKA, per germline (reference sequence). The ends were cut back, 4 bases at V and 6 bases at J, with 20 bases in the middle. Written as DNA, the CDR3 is TGCAGTGCTATTGACCCCTGGGAACCGGGGGATACGCAGTATTTT. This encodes CSAIDPWEPGDTQYF.